One sample yielded the 2 T cell receptor beta chains listed below, sequenced in a study of cytotoxic CD8 clonotypes in ibrutinib-treated CLL. Using immunoSEQ multiplex PCR, the repertoire was profiled, and TCRdb retains in-frame clones only, with some absent. In the table there are about 150,000 clones, 75% to 85% of which are singletons. Sequencing was performed on PBMCs, taken after 12 months of ibrutinib treatment. These receptors were obtained from a human donor with chronic lymphocytic leukemia.

This rearrangement joins TRBV6-5 to TRBJ1-2; 8 bases are shared with TRBD1. Trimming cost V 2 bases and J 7 bases; bases outside gene matches: 6. The CDR3 consists of 14 residues. Germline CDR1 is MNHEY and CDR2 is SVGAGI. The CDR3 reads CASSYGQGATGYTF. The CDR3 bases are TGTGCCAGCAGTTACGGGCAGGGGGCAACTGGCTACACCTTC.

This chain joins TRBV20-1 and TRBJ2-1; either TRBD1 or TRBD2 may supply D (5 bases each). The CDR3 consists of 11 residues. The V and J ends lost 1 base and 9 bases respectively, with 7 bases between them. Per the germline V gene, CDR1 is DFQATT and CDR2 is SNEGSKA (reference sequence). The CDR3 DNA is TGCAGTGCTAGAGCGAGGGGTGAGCAGTTCTTC. It encodes CSARARGEQFF.